These T cell receptor beta chains were read from a single sample in a study of shared clonotypes between healthy human individuals. Libraries were prepared by immunoSEQ multiplex PCR; TCRdb keeps only in-frame clonotypes and omits some of them. The data hold roughly 1,100,000 clones, with approximately 68% observed a single time. Sequenced material: memory CD4+ T cells sorted from blood. All receptors come from a man younger than 35 in good health. Both conserved end residues are part of each CDR3. Fields, in order: clone size, V gene, J gene, CDR3 protein. The size of a clone is reported for some rows only, either as once, few or many, or as a class for expanded clones.

few	TRBV11-2	TRBJ2-3	CASSLDSGTDTQYF
NA	TRBV6-6	TRBJ2-3	CASGRTREDTQYF
NA	TRBV5-1	TRBJ2-1	CASSFGGRGGQNEQFF
NA	TRBV4-3	TRBJ2-4	CASSQEVGQGIQYF
NA	TRBV11-2	TRBJ2-2	CASSLTGIDTGELFF
few	TRBV19	TRBJ2-1	CASRRDTYNEQFF
NA	TRBV28	TRBJ1-2	CASSSQTGAEGGYTF
few	TRBV18	TRBJ2-3	CASSLGQGRTDTQYF
NA	TRBV19	TRBJ1-1	CASSIGRQANTEAFF
NA	TRBV19	TRBJ2-3	CASSNRGIRDTQYF
NA	TRBV27	TRBJ2-1	CASSSMRQGANEQFF
NA	TRBV5-6	TRBJ2-7	CASSWGGGAYEQYF
NA	TRBV6-6	TRBJ1-5	CASSYGAGGGNQPQHF
NA	TRBV5-4	TRBJ1-1	CASSSREVSLNTEAFF
NA	TRBV5-5	TRBJ2-7	CASSLVSHASYEQYF
NA	TRBV4-1	TRBJ1-2	CASSQMAPVVDLNYGYTF
NA	TRBV6-1	TRBJ1-4	CASTVDRTNEKLFF
NA	TRBV19	TRBJ2-2	CASSILGGTGELFF
NA	TRBV5-6	TRBJ1-2	CASSFYSQGGGGYTF
NA	TRBV15	TRBJ1-5	CATSRDQRGDQPQHF
NA	TRBV7-2	TRBJ2-3	CASRGLAGGLTDTQYF
NA	TRBV10-3	TRBJ2-3	CAINTPGPRSGIDTQYF
NA	TRBV5-4	TRBJ2-3	CASSPPANTDTQYF
NA	TRBV25-1	TRBJ1-4	CASSRVTTTNEKLFF
NA	TRBV6-1	TRBJ1-2	CASSVSGAANYGYTF
NA	TRBV5-1	TRBJ2-7	CASSLAGTTGEQYF
NA	TRBV9	TRBJ1-6	CASSVGQNYNSPLHF
NA	TRBV6-1	TRBJ1-1	CASVRPVGTEAFF
NA	TRBV5-1	TRBJ1-1	CASRLGLMNTEAFF
once	TRBV5-4	TRBJ2-2	CAGGVPGTATGELFF
NA	TRBV5-6	TRBJ2-3	CASSFTGGTDTQYF
NA	TRBV6-5	TRBJ2-7	CASSPRAPSYEQYF
NA	TRBV21-1	TRBJ2-2	CASRAGGPRTGELFF
NA	TRBV6-5	TRBJ1-1	CASARGGTEAFF
NA	TRBV18	TRBJ1-1	CASSPPTGGRENTEAFF
NA	TRBV30	TRBJ1-6	CAWSQWDGFYNSPLHF
NA	TRBV7-8	TRBJ1-3	CASSLQGTGNTIYF
once	TRBV19	TRBJ2-3	CASSAGGGRDTQYF
NA	TRBV2	TRBJ1-1	CASRLSGTGDGTEAFF
NA	TRBV19	TRBJ2-2	CASKSLENTGELFF
NA	TRBV7-2	TRBJ2-7	CASSPRYEQYF
few	TRBV2	TRBJ2-5	CASSGQNQETQYF
once	TRBV7-8	TRBJ2-1	CASSLVQLYNEQFF
few	TRBV19	TRBJ1-5	CASSMGYQPQHF
NA	TRBV5-5	TRBJ1-1	CATRDTKNTEAFF
NA	TRBV27	TRBJ2-7	CASSLVPQGLNEQYF
NA	TRBV2	TRBJ2-2	CASSEGRGLTGELFF
NA	TRBV5-4	TRBJ1-2	CASLDRTGNYGYTF
NA	TRBV5-1	TRBJ2-1	CASSGQGLGEQFF
NA	TRBV6-5	TRBJ2-7	CASSYSNSGGYEQYF
NA	TRBV27	TRBJ2-7	CASSSQAPGGAYEQYF
NA	TRBV18	TRBJ1-5	CASSPGGNSNQPQHF
NA	TRBV30	TRBJ2-3	CAWSARGGTDTQYF